The 13 T cell receptor beta chains in this list originate from one sample, sequenced in a study of STAT5B mutations in CD4+ large granular lymphocyte leukemia. The data were produced by immunoSEQ multiplex PCR, yet TCRdb's version contains in-frame clones alone and is incomplete. The table has 20,000 to 25,000 clones, 72% seen once. Sequencing input: CD4+ T cells from blood buffy coats. These TCRs come from a human donor in good health.

This clone has a handful of counts. The genes are TRBV19 and TRBJ1-1; D gene unclear. The V end was cut by 3 bases, the J end by 5 bases, with 16 bases between. Germline V CDR1 and CDR2: LNHDA, SQIVND (reference sequence). The length of the CDR3 is 15 residues. The CDR3 DNA follows: TGTGCCAGTAGTATCCCATTGGGGAGTGGAACTGAAGCTTTCTTT. It translates to CASSIPLGSGTEAFF.

The chain employs TRBV6-6 and TRBJ2-3; D may be TRBD2 (5 bases). The CDR3 contains 16 residues. Germline lookup yields CDR1 MNHNY and CDR2 SVGAGI (reference sequence). Trimming stripped 6 bases from V and 3 bases from J, with 19 bases between. CDR3 loop: CASRRTWNLPTDTQYF. The CDR3, as DNA: TGTGCCAGCAGGCGGACTTGGAACCTGCCGACAGATACGCAGTATTTT.

As to this clone: The junction departs from the called germline gene at one end, perhaps through a read error. This chain uses TRBV19 with TRBJ2-7; 10 nucleotides agree with TRBD1. The CDR3 is 15 amino acids. Germline CDR1 reads LNHDA; CDR2 reads SQIVND (reference sequence). CDR3 amino acids: CASSIDPALPGQGNF. CDR3 nucleotide sequence: TGTGCCAGTAGTATAGATCCGGCCCTTCCGGGACAGGGGAACTTC. Full variable domain (rest looked up from reference TRBV19 and TRBJ2-7): DGGITQSPKYLFRKEGQNVTLSCEQNLNHDAMYWYRQDPGQGLRLIYYSQIVNDFQKGDIAEGYSVSREKKESFPLTVTSAQKNPTAFYLCASSIDPALPGQGNFGPGTRLTVT.

Remarks on this clone: Other DNA sequences in this specimen translate into the identical CDR3. This CDR3 is CASSETGGQPQHF. The CDR3, as DNA: TGTGCCAGCAGTGAGACAGGTGGTCAGCCCCAGCATTTT. The chain is built from TRBV2 and TRBJ1-5; TRBD1 might be the D (6 bases). Per germline, CDR1 SNHLY and CDR2 FYNNEI. V lost 3 bases to trimming and J lost 6 bases, with 9 bases between them. The CDR3 is 13 amino acids.

The gene calls are TRBV6-1 and TRBJ1-2, with a weak D call TRBD1 (5 bases). The length of the CDR3 is 14 residues. Trimming pared 1 base from V and 8 bases from J, leaving 14 bases between. CDR1 MNHNS and CDR2 SASEGT come from the germline V gene. CDR3 residues: CASSEDPGLRGYTF. The CDR3 DNA reads as TGTGCCAGCAGTGAAGACCCGGGACTGAGGGGCTACACCTTC.

The chain joins TRBV7-8 to TRBJ2-2, with D uncertain. The germline V gene encodes CDR1 SGHVS and CDR2 FQNEAQ. Trimming removed 1 base from V and 0 bases from J, with 6 bases in between. This CDR3 has 15 amino acids. CDR3 in DNA: TGTGCCAGCAGCTTAGGGTTGGCGAACACCGGGGAGCTGTTTTTT. Amino acid sequence: CASSLGLANTGELFF.

Here the CDR3 DNA reads TGTGCCAGCAGCTTAGGCACTTTCTCCTACGAGCAGTACTTC. It translates to CASSLGTFSYEQYF. This chain uses TRBV7-2 with TRBJ2-7; D ambiguous. Deletions cut 1 base from V and 0 bases from J, with 7 bases between. Germline values: CDR1 SGHTA, CDR2 FQGNSA. The CDR3 loop spans 14 amino acids.

This chain links TRBV5-4 with TRBJ1-1, with D maybe TRBD1 (6 bases). Trimming stripped 3 bases from V and 1 base from J, with 10 bases between. Germline loops: CDR1 SGHNT, CDR2 YYREEE (reference sequence). The CDR3 sequence is 14 residues long. This CDR3 reads CASSSGGQNTEAFF. The CDR3 DNA reads TGTGCCAGCAGCTCCGGGGGGCAGAACACTGAAGCTTTCTTT. The entire variable domain, with the rest obtained from reference TRBV5-4 and TRBJ1-1, is as follows: ETGVTQSPTHLIKTRGQQVTLRCSSQSGHNTVSWYQQALGQGPQFIFQYYREEENGRGNFPPRFSGLQFPNYSSELNVNALELDDSALYLCASSSGGQNTEAFFGQGTRLTVV.

There are a few counts of this clone. CDR3 protein: CAFHLRPEFTEAFF. CDR3 sequence (DNA): TGTGCCTTCCACCTCCGCCCGGAATTTACTGAAGCTTTCTTT. The chain couples TRBV30 to TRBJ1-1; D is ambiguous. V shed 7 bases and J shed 5 bases, with 20 bases lying between them. Germline CDR1 is GTSNPN and CDR2 is SVGIG (reference sequence). This CDR3 is built from 14 residues.

The chain has TRBV6-5 and TRBJ1-2; D not resolved. The CDR3 sequence is 13 residues long. The germline V and J ends were trimmed by 5 bases and 2 bases, with 9 bases remaining between them. Germline V gene lookup returns CDR1 MNHEY and CDR2 SVGAGI. For the CDR3, the DNA is TGTGCCAGCAGTCTGACTCCCAACTATGGCTACACCTTC. Translating gives CASSLTPNYGYTF.

On this clone itself: A read error may produce the germline difference seen at one junction end. This chain connects TRBV11-2 to TRBJ1-2; 8 bases map to TRBD1. This CDR3 has 16 residues. The V gene's germline CDR1 is SGHAT and CDR2 FQNNGV. The CDR3 loop reads CASSLGWTGSNFGYTF. DNA of the CDR3: TGTGCCAGCAGCTTAGGCTGGACAGGGTCTAACTTTGGCTACACCTTC.

The chain has TRBV9 and TRBJ2-3; the D gene is possibly TRBD2 (7 bases). V lost 0 bases and J lost 5, with 16 bases in between. CDR3 length: 16 amino acids. CDR1 and CDR2 (germline): SGDLS, YYNGEE. The CDR3 nucleotides read TGTGCCAGCAGCGTAGGGTGGGGGGGCCCGGTAGATACGCAGTATTTT. It encodes CASSVGWGGPVDTQYF.

V is TRBV5-1 and J is TRBJ2-7, with D perhaps matching TRBD1 (5 bases). CDR1 is SGHRS and CDR2 is YFSETQ in the germline V gene. The CDR3 length is 15 residues. V was cut by 0 bases and J by 2 bases, with 12 bases left in between. CDR3 sequence (DNA): TGCGCCAGCAGCTTGGATAGCAGGGCAACCTACGAGCAGTACTTC. This codes for CASSLDSRATYEQYF.